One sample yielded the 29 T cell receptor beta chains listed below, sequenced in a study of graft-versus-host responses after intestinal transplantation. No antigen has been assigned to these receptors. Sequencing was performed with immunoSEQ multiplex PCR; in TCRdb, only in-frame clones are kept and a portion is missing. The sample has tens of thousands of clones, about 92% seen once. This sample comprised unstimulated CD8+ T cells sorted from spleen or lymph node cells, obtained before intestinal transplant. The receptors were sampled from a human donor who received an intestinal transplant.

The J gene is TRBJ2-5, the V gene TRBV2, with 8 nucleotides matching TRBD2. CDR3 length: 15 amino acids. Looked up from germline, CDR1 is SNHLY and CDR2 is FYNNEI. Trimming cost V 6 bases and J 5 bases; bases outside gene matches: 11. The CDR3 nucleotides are TGTGCCAGCAGGGAACGCCATAGCGGGGTTGAGACCCAGTACTTC. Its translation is CASRERHSGVETQYF.

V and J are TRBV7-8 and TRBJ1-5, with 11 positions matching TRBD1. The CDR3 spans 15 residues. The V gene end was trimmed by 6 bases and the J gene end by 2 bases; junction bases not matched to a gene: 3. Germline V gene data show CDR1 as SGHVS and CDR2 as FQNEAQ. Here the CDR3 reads CASSTGQGGNQPQHF. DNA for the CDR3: TGTGCCAGCAGTACGGGACAGGGGGGCAATCAGCCCCAGCATTTT.

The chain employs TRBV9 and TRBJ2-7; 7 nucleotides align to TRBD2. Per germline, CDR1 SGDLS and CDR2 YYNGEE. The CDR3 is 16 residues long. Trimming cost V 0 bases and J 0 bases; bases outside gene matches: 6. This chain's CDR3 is CASSVGVLADSYEQYF. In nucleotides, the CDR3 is TGTGCCAGCAGCGTAGGGGTTCTAGCGGACTCCTACGAGCAGTACTTC.

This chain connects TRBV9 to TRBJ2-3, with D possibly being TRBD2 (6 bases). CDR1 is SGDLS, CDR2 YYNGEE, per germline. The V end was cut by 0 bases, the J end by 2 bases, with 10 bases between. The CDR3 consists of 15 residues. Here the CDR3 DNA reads TGTGCCAGCAGCGTAGAGCTAGCGTCCACAGATACGCAGTATTTT. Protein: CASSVELASTDTQYF. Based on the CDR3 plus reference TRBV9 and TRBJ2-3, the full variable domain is DSGVTQTPKHLITATGQRVTLRCSPRSGDLSVYWYQQSLDQGLQFLIQYYNGEERAKGNILERFSAQQFPDLHSELNLSSLELGDSALYFCASSVELASTDTQYFGPGTRLTVL.

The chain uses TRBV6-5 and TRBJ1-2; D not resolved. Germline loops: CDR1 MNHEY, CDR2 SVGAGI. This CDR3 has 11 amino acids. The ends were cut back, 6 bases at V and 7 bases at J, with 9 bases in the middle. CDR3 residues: CASRAPSGYTF. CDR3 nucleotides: TGTGCCAGCAGGGCCCCTAGTGGCTACACCTTC.

The CDR3 nucleotides read TGTGCCAGCAGCCGAACGCGGGACTATGGCTACACCTTC. Translated, it gives CASSRTRDYGYTF. The rearrangement joins TRBV11-1 to TRBJ1-2; D is undetermined. Trimming left V 5 bases short and J 3 bases short, with 10 bases between. CDR1 is SGHAT and CDR2 is FQDESV in the germline V gene (reference sequence). The CDR3 loop spans 13 amino acids.

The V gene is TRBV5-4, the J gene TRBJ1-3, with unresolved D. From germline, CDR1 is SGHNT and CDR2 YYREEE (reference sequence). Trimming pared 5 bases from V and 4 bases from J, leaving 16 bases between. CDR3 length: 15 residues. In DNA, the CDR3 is TGTGCCAGCAGTCCGGACGGGCCGGGGGGAAACACCATATATTTT. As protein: CASSPDGPGGNTIYF.

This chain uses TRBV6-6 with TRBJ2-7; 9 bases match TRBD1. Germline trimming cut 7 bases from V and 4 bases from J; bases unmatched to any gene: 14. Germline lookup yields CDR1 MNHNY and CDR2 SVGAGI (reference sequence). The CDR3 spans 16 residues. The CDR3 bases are TGTGCCAGCACTAACCGGGGGGACAGGGTAGAATACGAGCAGTACTTC. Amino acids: CASTNRGDRVEYEQYF.

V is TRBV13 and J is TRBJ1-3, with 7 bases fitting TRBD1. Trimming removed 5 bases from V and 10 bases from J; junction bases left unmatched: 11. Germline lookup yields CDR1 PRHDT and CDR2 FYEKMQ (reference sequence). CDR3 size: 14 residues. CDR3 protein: CASSPAGQGGTIYF. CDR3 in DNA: TGTGCCAGCAGCCCAGCCGGCCAGGGGGGAACCATATATTTT.

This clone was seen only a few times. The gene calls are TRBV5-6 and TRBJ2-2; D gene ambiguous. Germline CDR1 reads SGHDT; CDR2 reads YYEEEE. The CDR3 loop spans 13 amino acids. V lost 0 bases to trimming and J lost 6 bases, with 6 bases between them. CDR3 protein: CASSLVAAGELFF. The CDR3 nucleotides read TGTGCCAGCAGCTTGGTGGCCGCCGGGGAGCTGTTTTTT. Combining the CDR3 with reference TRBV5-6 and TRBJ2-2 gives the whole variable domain DAGVTQSPTHLIKTRGQQVTLRCSPKSGHDTVSWYQQALGQGPQFIFQYYEEEERQRGNFPDRFSGHQFPNYSSELNVNALLLGDSALYLCASSLVAAGELFFGEGSRLTVL.

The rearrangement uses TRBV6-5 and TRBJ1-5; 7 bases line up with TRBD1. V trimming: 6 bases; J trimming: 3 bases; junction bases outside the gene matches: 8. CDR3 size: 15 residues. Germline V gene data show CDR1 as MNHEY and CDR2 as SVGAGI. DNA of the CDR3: TGTGCCAGCAGCCAGACCGGGACAGTCAATCAGCCCCAGCATTTT. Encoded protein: CASSQTGTVNQPQHF.

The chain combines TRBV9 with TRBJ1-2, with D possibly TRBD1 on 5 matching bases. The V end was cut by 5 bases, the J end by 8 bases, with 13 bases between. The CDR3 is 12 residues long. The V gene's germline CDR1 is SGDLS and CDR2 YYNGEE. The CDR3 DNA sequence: TGTGCCAGCAGGTCCGGGGCGGGGGGCTACACCTTC. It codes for CASRSGAGGYTF.

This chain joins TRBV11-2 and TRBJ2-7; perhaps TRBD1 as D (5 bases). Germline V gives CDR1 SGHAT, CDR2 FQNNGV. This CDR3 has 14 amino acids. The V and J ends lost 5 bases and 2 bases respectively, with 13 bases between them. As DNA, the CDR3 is TGTGCCAGCAGCCCCGCTCAGGGTACCTACGAGCAGTACTTC. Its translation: CASSPAQGTYEQYF. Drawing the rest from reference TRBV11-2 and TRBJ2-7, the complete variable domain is EAGVAQSPRYKIIEKRQSVAFWCNPISGHATLYWYQQILGQGPKLLIQFQNNGVVDDSQLPKDRFSAERLKGVDSTLKIQPAKLEDSAVYLCASSPAQGTYEQYFGPGTRLTVT.

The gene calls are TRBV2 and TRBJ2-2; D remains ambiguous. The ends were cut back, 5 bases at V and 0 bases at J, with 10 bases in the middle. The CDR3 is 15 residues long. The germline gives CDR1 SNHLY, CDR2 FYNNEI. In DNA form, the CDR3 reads TGTGCCAGCAGTCCAGGTGGCACGAACACCGGGGAGCTGTTTTTT. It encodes CASSPGGTNTGELFF. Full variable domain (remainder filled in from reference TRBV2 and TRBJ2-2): EPEVTQTPSHQVTQMGQEVILRCVPISNHLYFYWYRQILGQKVEFLVSFYNNEISEKSEIFDDQFSVERPDGSNFTLKIRSTKLEDSAMYFCASSPGGTNTGELFFGEGSRLTVL.

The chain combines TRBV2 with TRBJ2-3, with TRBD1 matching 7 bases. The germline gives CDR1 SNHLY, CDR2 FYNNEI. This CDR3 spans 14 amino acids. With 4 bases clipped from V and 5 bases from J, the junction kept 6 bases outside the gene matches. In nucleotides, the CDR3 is TGTGCCAGCAGTGTTGAGGGGGCTTTAGATACGCAGTATTTT. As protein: CASSVEGALDTQYF.

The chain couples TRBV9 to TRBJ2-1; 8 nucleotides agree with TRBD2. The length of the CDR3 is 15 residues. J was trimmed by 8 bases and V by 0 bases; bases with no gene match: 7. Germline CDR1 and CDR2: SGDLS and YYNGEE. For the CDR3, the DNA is TGTGCCAGCAGCGTAGTGGGGACTAGAGACGATGAGCAGTTCTTC. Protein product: CASSVVGTRDDEQFF. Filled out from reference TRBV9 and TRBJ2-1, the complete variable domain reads DSGVTQTPKHLITATGQRVTLRCSPRSGDLSVYWYQQSLDQGLQFLIQYYNGEERAKGNILERFSAQQFPDLHSELNLSSLELGDSALYFCASSVVGTRDDEQFFGPGTRLTVL.

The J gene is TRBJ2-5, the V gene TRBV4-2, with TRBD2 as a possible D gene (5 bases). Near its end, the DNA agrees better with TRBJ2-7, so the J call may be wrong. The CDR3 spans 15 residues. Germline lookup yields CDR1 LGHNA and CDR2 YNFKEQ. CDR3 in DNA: TGTGCCAGCAGCCAAGATCCCGGGAACTCGAACGAGCAGTACTTC. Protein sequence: CASSQDPGNSNEQYF.

The CDR3: CASSGGQQYEQYF. The CDR3 nucleotides are TGTGCCAGCAGCGGGGGACAGCAATACGAGCAGTACTTC. The V call is TRBV7-6, the J call TRBJ2-7, with 7 positions matching TRBD1. The J segment lost 4 bases and the V segment lost 5 bases, leaving 5 bases of the junction unmatched. From germline, CDR1 is SGHVS and CDR2 FNYEAQ. The CDR3 consists of 13 residues.

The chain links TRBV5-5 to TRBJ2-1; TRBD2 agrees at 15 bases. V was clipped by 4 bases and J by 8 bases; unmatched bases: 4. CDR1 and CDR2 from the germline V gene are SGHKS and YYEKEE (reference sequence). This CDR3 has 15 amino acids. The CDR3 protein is CASSRGLAGGDEQFF. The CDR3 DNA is TGTGCCAGCAGCCGAGGACTAGCGGGGGGGGATGAGCAGTTCTTC.

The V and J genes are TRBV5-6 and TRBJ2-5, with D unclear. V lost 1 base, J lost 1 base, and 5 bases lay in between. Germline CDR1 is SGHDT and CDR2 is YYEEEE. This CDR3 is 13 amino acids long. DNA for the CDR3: TGTGCCAGCAGCTTGTCCGGCCAAGAGACCCAGTACTTC. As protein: CASSLSGQETQYF.

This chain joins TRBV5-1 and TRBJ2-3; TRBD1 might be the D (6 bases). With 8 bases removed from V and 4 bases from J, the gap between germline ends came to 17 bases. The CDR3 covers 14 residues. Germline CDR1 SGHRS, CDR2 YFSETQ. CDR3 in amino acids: CASKTLGGADTQYF. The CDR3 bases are TGCGCCAGTAAAACCCTAGGGGGAGCAGATACGCAGTATTTT.

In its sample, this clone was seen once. The chain's CDR3 is CAGEGAGPSTDTQYF. CDR3 coding DNA: TGTGCCGGAGAAGGGGCAGGGCCAAGCACAGATACGCAGTATTTT. This chain joins TRBV6-1 and TRBJ2-3; tentatively, D is TRBD1 (5 bases). V lost 11 bases, J lost 0 bases, and 18 bases lay in between. Looked up from germline, CDR1 is MNHNS and CDR2 is SASEGT. The CDR3 spans 15 residues.

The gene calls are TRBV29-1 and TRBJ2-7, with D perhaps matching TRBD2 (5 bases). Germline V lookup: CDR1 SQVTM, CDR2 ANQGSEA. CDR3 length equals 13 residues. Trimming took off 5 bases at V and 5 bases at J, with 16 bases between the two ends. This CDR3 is CSVTRVGAHEQYF. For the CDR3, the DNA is TGCAGCGTTACCCGGGTGGGAGCCCACGAGCAGTACTTC.

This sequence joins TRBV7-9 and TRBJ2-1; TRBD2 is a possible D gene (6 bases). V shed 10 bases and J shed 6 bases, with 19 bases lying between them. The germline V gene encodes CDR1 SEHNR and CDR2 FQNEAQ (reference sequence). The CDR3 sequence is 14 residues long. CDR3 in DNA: TGTGCCACCGACCCGGGGGTTGTTGCCAATGAGCAGTTCTTC. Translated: CATDPGVVANEQFF.

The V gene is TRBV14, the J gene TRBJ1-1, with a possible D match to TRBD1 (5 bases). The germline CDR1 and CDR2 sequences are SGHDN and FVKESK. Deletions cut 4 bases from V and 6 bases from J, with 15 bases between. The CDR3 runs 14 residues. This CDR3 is CASSPLGGTAEAFF. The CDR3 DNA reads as TGTGCCAGCAGCCCCCTGGGAGGGACGGCTGAAGCTTTCTTT.

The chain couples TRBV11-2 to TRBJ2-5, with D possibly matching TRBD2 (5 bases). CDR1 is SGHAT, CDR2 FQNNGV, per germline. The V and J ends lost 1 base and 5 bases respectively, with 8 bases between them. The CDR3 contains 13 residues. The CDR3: CASSLAPGETQYF. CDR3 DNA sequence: TGTGCCAGCAGCTTAGCCCCGGGGGAGACCCAGTACTTC. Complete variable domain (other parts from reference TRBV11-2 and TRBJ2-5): EAGVAQSPRYKIIEKRQSVAFWCNPISGHATLYWYQQILGQGPKLLIQFQNNGVVDDSQLPKDRFSAERLKGVDSTLKIQPAKLEDSAVYLCASSLAPGETQYFGPGTRLLVL.

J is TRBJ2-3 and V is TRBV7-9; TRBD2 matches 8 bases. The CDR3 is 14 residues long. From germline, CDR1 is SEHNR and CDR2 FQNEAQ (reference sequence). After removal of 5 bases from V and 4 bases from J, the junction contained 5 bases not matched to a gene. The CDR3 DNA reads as TGTGCCAGCAGCCCTCCCGGGGGGGCAGATACGCAGTATTTT. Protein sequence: CASSPPGGADTQYF.

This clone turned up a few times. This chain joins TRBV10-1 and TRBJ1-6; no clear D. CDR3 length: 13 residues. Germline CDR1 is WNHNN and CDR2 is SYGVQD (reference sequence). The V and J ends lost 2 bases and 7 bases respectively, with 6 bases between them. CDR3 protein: CASSERENSPLHF. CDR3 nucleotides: TGCGCCAGCAGTGAGAGGGAGAATTCACCCCTCCACTTT.

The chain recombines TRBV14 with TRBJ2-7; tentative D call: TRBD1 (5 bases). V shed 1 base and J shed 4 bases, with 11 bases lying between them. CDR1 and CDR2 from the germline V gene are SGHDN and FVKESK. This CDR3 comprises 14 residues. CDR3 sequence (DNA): TGTGCCAGCAGCCAAGTCGACAGAAATTACGAGCAGTACTTC. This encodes CASSQVDRNYEQYF. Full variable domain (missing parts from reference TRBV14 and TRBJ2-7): EAGVTQFPSHSVIEKGQTVTLRCDPISGHDNLYWYRRVMGKEIKFLLHFVKESKQDESGMPNNRFLAERTGGTYSTLKVQPAELEDSGVYFCASSQVDRNYEQYFGPGTRLTVT.